This record covers a single T cell receptor beta chain. The CDR3 spans 13 residues. Deletions cut 7 bases from V and 5 bases from J, with 12 bases between. Germline values: CDR1 WNHNN, CDR2 SYGVQD (reference sequence). These data belong to a study of control samples from healthy donors and cancer patients. The table came from immunoSEQ multiplex PCR; TCRdb's copy has only in-frame clones and leaves some out. The sample includes approximately 82,000 clones, about 87% of them seen just once. The rearrangement joins TRBV10-1 to TRBJ1-5, with D hard to call. The sequenced sample consisted of blood. The source is a man aged 50-59 years in good health. CDR3 sequence (DNA): TGCGCCAGCAATCAGGAACTAGATCAGCCCCAGCATTTT. This codes for CASNQELDQPQHF.